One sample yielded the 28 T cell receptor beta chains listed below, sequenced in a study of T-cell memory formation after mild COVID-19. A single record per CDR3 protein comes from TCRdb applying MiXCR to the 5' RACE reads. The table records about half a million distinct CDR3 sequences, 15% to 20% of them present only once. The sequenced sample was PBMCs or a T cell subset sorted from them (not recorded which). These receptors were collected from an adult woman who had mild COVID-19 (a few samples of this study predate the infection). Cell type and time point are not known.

The CDR3 reads CASSPPVSSPPGEYGYTF. The CDR3 region has the DNA TGTGCCAGCAGCCCCCCCGTGAGTAGCCCGCCTGGGGAATATGGCTACACCTTC. This chain connects TRBV3-1 to TRBJ1-2; D is unresolved. Germline CDR1 reads LGHDT; CDR2 reads YNNKEL (reference sequence). The CDR3 is made up of 18 amino acids. Trimming removed 4 bases from V and 5 bases from J, with 26 bases in between.

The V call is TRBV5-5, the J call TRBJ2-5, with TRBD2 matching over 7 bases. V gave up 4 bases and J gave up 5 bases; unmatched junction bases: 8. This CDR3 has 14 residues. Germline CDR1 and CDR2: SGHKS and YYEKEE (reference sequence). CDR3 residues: CASSTQPGGETQYF. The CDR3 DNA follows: TGTGCCAGCAGCACGCAACCCGGGGGGGAGACCCAGTACTTC.

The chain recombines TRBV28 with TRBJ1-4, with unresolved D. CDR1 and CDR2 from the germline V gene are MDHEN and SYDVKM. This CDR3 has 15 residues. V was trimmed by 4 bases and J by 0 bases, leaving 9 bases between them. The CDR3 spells CASSSRSATNEKLFF. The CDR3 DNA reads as TGTGCCAGCAGTTCAAGGAGTGCAACTAATGAAAAACTGTTTTTT.

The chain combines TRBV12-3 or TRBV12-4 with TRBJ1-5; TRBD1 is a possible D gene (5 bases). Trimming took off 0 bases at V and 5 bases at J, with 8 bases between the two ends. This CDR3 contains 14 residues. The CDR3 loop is CASSLAAGYQPQHF. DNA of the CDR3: TGTGCCAGCAGTTTAGCGGCAGGGTATCAGCCCCAGCATTTT.

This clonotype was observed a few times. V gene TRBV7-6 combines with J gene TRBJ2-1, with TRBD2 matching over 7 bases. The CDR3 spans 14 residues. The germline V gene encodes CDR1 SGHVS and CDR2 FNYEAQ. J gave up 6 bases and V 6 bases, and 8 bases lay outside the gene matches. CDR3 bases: TGTGCCAGCAGTTCCCGTTGGGGGGGCAATGAGCAGTTCTTC. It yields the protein CASSSRWGGNEQFF.

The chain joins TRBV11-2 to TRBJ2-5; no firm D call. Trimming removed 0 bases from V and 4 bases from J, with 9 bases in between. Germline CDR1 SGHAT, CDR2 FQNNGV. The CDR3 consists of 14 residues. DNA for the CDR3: TGTGCCAGCAGCTTAGAGGTTTTTAGAGAGACCCAGTACTTC. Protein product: CASSLEVFRETQYF.

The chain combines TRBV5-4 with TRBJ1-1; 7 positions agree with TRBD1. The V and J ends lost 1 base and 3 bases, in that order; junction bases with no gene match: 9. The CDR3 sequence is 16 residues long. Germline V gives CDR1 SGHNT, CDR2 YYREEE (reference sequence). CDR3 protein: CASSLSRGRGYTEAFF. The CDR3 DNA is TGTGCCAGCAGCTTGTCTAGGGGGCGCGGGTACACTGAAGCTTTCTTT.

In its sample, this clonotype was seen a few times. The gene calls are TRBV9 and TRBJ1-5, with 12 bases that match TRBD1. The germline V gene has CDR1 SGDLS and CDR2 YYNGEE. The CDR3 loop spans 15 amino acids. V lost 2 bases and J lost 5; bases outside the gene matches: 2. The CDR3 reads CASSVGQGADQPQHF. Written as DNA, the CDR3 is TGTGCCAGCAGCGTGGGACAGGGGGCGGATCAGCCCCAGCATTTT.

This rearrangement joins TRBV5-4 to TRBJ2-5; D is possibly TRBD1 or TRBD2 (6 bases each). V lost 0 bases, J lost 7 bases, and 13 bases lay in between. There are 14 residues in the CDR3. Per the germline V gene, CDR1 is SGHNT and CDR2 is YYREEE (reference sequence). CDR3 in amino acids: CASSLVGGLGTQYF. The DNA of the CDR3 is TGTGCCAGCAGCTTGGTCGGGGGCCTCGGGACCCAGTACTTC.

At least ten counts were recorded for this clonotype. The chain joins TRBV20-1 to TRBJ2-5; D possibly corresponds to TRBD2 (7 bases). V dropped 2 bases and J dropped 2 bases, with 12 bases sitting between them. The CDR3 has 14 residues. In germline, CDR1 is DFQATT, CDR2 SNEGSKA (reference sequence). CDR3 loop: CSARQGRGQETQYF. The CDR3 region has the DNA TGCAGTGCTAGACAGGGGAGGGGGCAAGAGACCCAGTACTTC.

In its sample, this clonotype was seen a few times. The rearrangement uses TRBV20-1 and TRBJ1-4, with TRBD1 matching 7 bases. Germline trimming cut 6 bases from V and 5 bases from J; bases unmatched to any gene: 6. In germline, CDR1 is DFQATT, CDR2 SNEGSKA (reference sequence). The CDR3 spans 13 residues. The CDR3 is CSAPQGGNEKLFF. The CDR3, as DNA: TGCAGTGCACCCCAGGGGGGAAATGAAAAACTGTTTTTT.

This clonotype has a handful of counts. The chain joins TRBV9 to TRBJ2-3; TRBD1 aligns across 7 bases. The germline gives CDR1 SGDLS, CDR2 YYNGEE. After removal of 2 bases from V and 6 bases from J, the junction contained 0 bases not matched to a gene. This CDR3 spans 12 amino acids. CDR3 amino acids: CASSVDRDTQYF. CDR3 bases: TGTGCCAGCAGCGTGGACAGGGATACGCAGTATTTT.

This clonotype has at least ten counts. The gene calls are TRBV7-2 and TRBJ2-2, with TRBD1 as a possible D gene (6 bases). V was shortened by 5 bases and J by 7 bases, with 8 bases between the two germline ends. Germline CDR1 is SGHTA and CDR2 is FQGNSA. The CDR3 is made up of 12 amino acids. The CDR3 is CASSRGGGELFF. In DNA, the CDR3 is TGTGCCAGCAGCCGAGGGGGCGGGGAGCTGTTTTTT.

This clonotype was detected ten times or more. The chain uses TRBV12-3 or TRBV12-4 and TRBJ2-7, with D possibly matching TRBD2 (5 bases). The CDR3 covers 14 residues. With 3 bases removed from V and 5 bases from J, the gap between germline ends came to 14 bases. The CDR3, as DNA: TGTGCCAGCAGTTTGGGGTCCTCGGGGAACGAGCAGTACTTC. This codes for CASSLGSSGNEQYF.

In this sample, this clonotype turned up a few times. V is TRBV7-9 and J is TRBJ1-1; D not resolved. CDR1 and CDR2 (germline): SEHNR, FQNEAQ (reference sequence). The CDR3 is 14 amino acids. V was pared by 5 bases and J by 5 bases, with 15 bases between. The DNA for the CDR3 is TGTGCCAGCAGCCTCGGACTTGCGAGAACTGAAGCTTTCTTT. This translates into CASSLGLARTEAFF.

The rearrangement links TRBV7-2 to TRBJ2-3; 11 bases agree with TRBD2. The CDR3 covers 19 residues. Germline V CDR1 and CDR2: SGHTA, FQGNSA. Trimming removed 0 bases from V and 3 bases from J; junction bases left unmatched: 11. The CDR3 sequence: CASSLALYSGRAGTDTQYF. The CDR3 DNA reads TGTGCCAGCAGCTTAGCGCTTTATAGCGGGAGGGCTGGGACAGATACGCAGTATTTT.

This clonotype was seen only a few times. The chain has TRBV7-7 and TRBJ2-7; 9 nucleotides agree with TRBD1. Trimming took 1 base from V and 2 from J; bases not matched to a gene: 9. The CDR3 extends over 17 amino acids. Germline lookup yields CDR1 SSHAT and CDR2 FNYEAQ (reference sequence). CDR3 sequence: CASSLELTGGSPYEQYF. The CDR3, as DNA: TGTGCCAGCAGCTTAGAGTTGACAGGGGGATCTCCCTACGAGCAGTACTTC.

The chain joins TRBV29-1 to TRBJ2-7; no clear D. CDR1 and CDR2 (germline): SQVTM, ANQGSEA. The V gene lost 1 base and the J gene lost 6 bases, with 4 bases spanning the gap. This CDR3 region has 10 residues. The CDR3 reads CSVEVGEQYF. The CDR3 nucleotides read TGCAGCGTTGAAGTTGGCGAGCAGTACTTC.

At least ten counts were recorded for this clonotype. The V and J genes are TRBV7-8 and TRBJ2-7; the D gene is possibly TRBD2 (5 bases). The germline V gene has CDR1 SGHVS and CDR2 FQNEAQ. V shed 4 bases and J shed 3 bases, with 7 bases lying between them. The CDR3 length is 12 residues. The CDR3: CASSYGDYEQYF. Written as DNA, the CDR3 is TGTGCCAGCAGCTACGGGGACTACGAGCAGTACTTC.

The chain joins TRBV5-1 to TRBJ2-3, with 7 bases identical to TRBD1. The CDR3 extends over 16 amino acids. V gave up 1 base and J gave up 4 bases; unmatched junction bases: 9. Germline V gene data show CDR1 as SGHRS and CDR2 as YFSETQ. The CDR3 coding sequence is TGCGCCAGCAGCTTGCTAGGAACAGGGGAGTCAGATACGCAGTATTTT. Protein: CASSLLGTGESDTQYF.

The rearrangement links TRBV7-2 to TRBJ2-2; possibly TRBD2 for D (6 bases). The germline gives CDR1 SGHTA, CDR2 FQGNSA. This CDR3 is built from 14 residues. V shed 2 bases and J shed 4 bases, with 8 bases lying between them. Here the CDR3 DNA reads TGTGCCAGCAGCTTAATAGCGGCCACCGGGGAGCTGTTTTTT. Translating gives CASSLIAATGELFF.

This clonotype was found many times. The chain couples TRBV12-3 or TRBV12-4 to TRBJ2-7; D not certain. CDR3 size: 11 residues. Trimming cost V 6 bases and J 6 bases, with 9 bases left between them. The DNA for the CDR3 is TGTGCCAGCAGCCTCAGAGGCGAGCAGTACTTC. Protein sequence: CASSLRGEQYF.

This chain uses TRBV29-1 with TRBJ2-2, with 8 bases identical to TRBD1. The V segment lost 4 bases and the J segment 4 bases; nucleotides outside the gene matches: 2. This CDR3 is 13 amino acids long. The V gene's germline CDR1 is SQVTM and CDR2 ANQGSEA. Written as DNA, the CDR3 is TGCAGCGTTGGACAGGGGTTCACCGGGGAGCTGTTTTTT. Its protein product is CSVGQGFTGELFF.

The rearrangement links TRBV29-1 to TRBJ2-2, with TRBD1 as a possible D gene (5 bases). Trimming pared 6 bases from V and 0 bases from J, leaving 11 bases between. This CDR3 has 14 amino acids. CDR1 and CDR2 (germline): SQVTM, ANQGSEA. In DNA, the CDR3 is TGCAGCGTCGACAGTAATACGAACACCGGGGAGCTGTTTTTT. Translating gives CSVDSNTNTGELFF.

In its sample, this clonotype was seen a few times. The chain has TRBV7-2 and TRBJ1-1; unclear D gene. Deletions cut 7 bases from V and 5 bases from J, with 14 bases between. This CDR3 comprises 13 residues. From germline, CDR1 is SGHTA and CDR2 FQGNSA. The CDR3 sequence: CASTLDGRTEAFF. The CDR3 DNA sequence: TGTGCCAGCACCCTGGATGGTAGGACTGAAGCTTTCTTT.

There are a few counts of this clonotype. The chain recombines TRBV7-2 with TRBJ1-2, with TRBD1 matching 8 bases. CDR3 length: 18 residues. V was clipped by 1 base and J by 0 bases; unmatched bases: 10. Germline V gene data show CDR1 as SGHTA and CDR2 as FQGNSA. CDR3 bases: TGTGCCAGCAGCTTAGATAGGGACAGGAAGTACGCTAACTATGGCTACACCTTC. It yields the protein CASSLDRDRKYANYGYTF.

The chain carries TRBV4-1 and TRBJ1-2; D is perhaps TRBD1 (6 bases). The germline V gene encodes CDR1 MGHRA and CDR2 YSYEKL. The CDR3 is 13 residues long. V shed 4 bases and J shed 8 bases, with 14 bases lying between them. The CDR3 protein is CASSPGTLGGYTF. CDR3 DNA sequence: TGCGCCAGCAGCCCAGGGACACTTGGAGGCTACACCTTC.

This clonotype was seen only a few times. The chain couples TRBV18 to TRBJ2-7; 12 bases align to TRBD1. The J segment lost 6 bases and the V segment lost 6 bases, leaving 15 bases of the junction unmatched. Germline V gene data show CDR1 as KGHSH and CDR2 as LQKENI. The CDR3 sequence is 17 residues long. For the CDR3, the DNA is TGTGCCAGCTCTCCCTGGTCCGGGACAGGGGGCGCGTTCGAGCAGTACTTC. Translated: CASSPWSGTGGAFEQYF. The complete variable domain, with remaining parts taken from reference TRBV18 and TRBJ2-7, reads NAGVMQNPRHLVRRRGQEARLRCSPMKGHSHVYWYRQLPEEGLKFMVYLQKENIIDESGMPKERFSAEFPKEGPSILRIQQVVRGDSAAYFCASSPWSGTGGAFEQYFGPGTRLTVT.